In this sample, the clone carrying this TCR beta chain turned up once. Original analysis: The assay estimated nucleated cells by amplifying reference gene primers. Assay used: immunoSEQ multiplex PCR; TCRdb lists only in-frame clones, some missing. V and J calls and clone size are those listed in that table; D and trimming were worked out from the DNA. This table has fewer than 250,000 clones, 70% to 90% appearing once. The sample belongs to a study of blood T cell repertoires in COVID-19. Study-wide context: Italy, Spain and the United States were the sources of the convalescent and acute COVID-19 samples. PBMCs, B-cell-depleted T cells, or T cells provided the cDNA or gDNA that made up the material.

Assignments of participants to cohorts depended upon their own reported clinical history. Germline V CDR1 and CDR2: SGHTA, FQGNSA. This CDR3 region has 14 residues. Deletions cut 2 bases from V and 6 bases from J, with 13 bases between. This TCR came from a woman aged 45 to 65 with acute COVID-19. The sample taken for sequencing was PBMCs or T cells enriched from blood (not recorded which). The chain employs TRBV7-2 and TRBJ1-1, with D unclear. CDR3 protein: CASSLYEESSEAFF. The CDR3 DNA follows: TGTGCCAGCAGCTTATACGAGGAATCGTCTGAAGCTTTCTTT.